The clone carrying this TCR beta chain was observed at least ten times. This sample is drawn from a study of Graves' ophthalmopathy and Graves' hyperthyroidism. Other autoimmune diseases, uncontrolled infections, pregnancy or lactation led to the exclusion of patients. The authors isolated PBMCs from about 10 ml of fresh peripheral blood. Amplified TCR beta CDR3 regions were obtained using RNA transcripts as template. Second-round multiplex PCR came after a first-round RT-PCR that employed HTBI primers. One entry per CDR3 protein, called by TCRdb with MiXCR from the multiplex PCR reads. The data hold some 350,000 distinct CDR3 sequences, with about a sixth observed a single time. The V end lost 0 bases, the J end lost 4 bases, and 18 bases lay between the germline ends. CDR3 size: 17 residues. The germline CDR1 and CDR2 sequences are LNHDA and SQIVND (reference sequence).

Sequences were obtained from peripheral blood. The V and J genes are TRBV19 and TRBJ1-2; tentatively, D is TRBD1 (6 bases). The sequence derives from an adult woman with stable Graves' hyperthyroidism. The CDR3 reads CASSIDEARGRGYGYTF. For the CDR3, the DNA is TGTGCCAGTAGTATAGATGAGGCCAGGGGCCGAGGCTATGGCTACACCTTC.